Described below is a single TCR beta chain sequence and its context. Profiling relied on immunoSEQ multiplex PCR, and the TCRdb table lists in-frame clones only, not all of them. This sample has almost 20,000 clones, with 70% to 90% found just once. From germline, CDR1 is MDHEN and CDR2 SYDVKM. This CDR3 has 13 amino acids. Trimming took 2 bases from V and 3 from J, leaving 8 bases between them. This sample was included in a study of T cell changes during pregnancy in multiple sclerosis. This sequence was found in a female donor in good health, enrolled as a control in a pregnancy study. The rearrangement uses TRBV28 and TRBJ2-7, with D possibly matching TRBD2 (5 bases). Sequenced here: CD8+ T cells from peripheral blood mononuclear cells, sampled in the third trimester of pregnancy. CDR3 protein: CASSLRGNYEQYF. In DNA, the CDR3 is TGTGCCAGCAGTTTACGGGGTAACTACGAGCAGTACTTC.